The present T cell receptor beta chain was sequenced within a study of blood T cell repertoires in COVID-19. Study background: Researchers got acute and convalescent COVID-19 samples from the United States, Italy and Spain. PBMCs, B-cell-depleted T cells, or T cells provided the cDNA or gDNA that made up the material.

V lost 3 bases to trimming and J lost 4 bases; unmatched junction nucleotides: 6. Germline CDR1 is SGDLS and CDR2 is YYNGEE. The CDR3 consists of 15 residues. As handled by the study authors: Amplification of reference gene primers provided the estimated nucleated cell counts. Using immunoSEQ multiplex PCR, the repertoire was profiled, and TCRdb retains in-frame clones only, with some absent. V and J calls and clone size are copied from that table; D and trimming were computed from the DNA. Among some 80,000 clones listed, around 76% were seen once. Sequencing was done on a sample of peripheral blood. The source of this sequence is a human donor in a cohort sampled during active COVID-19. V usage is TRBV9 and J usage is TRBJ2-1, with 8 bases aligning to TRBD1. As DNA, the CDR3 is TGTGCCAGCAGCGAACAGGGGGTCCTTTACAATGAGCAGTTCTTC. Translation gives CASSEQGVLYNEQFF. Combining the CDR3 with reference TRBV9 and TRBJ2-1 gives the whole variable domain DSGVTQTPKHLITATGQRVTLRCSPRSGDLSVYWYQQSLDQGLQFLIQYYNGEERAKGNILERFSAQQFPDLHSELNLSSLELGDSALYFCASSEQGVLYNEQFFGPGTRLTVL.